The 30 T cell receptor beta chains listed next were all sequenced from one sample in a study of cytomegalovirus exposure and HLA in healthy donors. PCR primers comprised 60 Vbeta and 13 Jbeta primers. Sequencing was performed with immunoSEQ multiplex PCR; in TCRdb, only in-frame clones are kept and a portion is missing. The sample yields 90,000 to 130,000 clones, around four fifths seen once. The sequenced sample consisted of PBMCs. The receptors stem from a woman aged 60-70 years in good health and CMV-seropositive.

V and J are TRBV11-1 and TRBJ2-7; 9 nucleotides align to TRBD2. The CDR3 covers 15 residues. The germline CDR1 and CDR2 sequences are SGHAT and FQDESV (reference sequence). After removal of 0 bases from V and 3 bases from J, the junction contained 3 bases not matched to a gene. The CDR3 here is CASSLARAGGYEQYF. CDR3 DNA: TGTGCCAGCAGCTTAGCGCGAGCGGGAGGCTACGAGCAGTACTTC.

This clone was observed once. The J gene is TRBJ1-5, the V gene TRBV5-1; D gene unclear. The length of the CDR3 is 14 residues. Trimming removed 0 bases at V and 3 bases at J, with 7 bases between. Germline CDR1 reads SGHRS; CDR2 reads YFSETQ. The CDR3 DNA reads as TGCGCCAGCAGCTTGGGGCAGAACAATCAGCCCCAGCATTTT. It translates to CASSLGQNNQPQHF.

This clone came up a few times. The junction and the germline gene differ at one end; a read error may be behind it. V and J are TRBV27 and TRBJ1-6; the D is unclear. Germline V lookup: CDR1 MNHEY, CDR2 SMNVEV (reference sequence). The CDR3 contains 14 residues. The CDR3 protein is CASSLNSFNSPLHF. CDR3 DNA sequence: TGTGCCAGCAGTTTGAACTCCTTTAATTCACCCCTCCACTTT.

This clone was recorded only once. The V call is TRBV15, the J call TRBJ1-1, with TRBD1 matching 8 bases. This CDR3 has 15 residues. Germline V CDR1 and CDR2: LNHNV, YYDKDF (reference sequence). J was trimmed by 7 bases and V by 0 bases; bases with no gene match: 7. Here the CDR3 reads CATSRDPQGGSEAFF. The CDR3 nucleotides are TGTGCCACCAGCAGAGATCCACAGGGGGGAAGTGAAGCTTTCTTT.

The rearrangement joins TRBV11-3 to TRBJ1-1; D might be TRBD1 (6 bases). V lost 5 bases to trimming and J lost 5 bases, with 15 bases between them. Looked up from germline, CDR1 is SGHNT and CDR2 is YENEEA. CDR3 length: 14 amino acids. As DNA, the CDR3 is TGTGCCAGCAGCCAGAACCAGGGGAGTACTGAAGCTTTCTTT. This encodes CASSQNQGSTEAFF.

The chain employs TRBV4-2 and TRBJ2-7; 10 nucleotides align to TRBD1. V trimming: 1 base; J trimming: 0 bases; junction bases outside the gene matches: 0. Germline V gene sequence: CDR1 LGHNA, CDR2 YNFKEQ. This CDR3 has 15 amino acids. CDR3 coding DNA: TGTGCCAGCAGCCAAGGGACAGGGGGCTCCTACGAGCAGTACTTC. Protein sequence: CASSQGTGGSYEQYF.

The chain joins TRBV9 to TRBJ2-3; perhaps TRBD2 as D (5 bases). Trimming removed 0 bases from V and 3 bases from J, with 11 bases in between. The length of the CDR3 is 15 residues. In germline, CDR1 is SGDLS, CDR2 YYNGEE. CDR3 nucleotides: TGTGCCAGCAGCGTAGCTTGGACTGGAACAGATACGCAGTATTTT. Protein: CASSVAWTGTDTQYF.

The chain has TRBV2 and TRBJ1-5; 8 bases match TRBD1. CDR3 length: 14 residues. Trimming took 4 bases from V and 6 from J; bases not matched to a gene: 5. Germline V lookup: CDR1 SNHLY, CDR2 FYNNEI. CDR3 in DNA: TGTGCCAGCAGTGGACAGGGGATTATTCAGCCCCAGCATTTT. Encoded protein: CASSGQGIIQPQHF.

The chain combines TRBV6-5 with TRBJ1-1; D not certain. Trimming took 0 bases from V and 4 from J, leaving 9 bases between them. Germline assignment: CDR1 MNHEY and CDR2 SVGAGI. The CDR3 extends over 14 amino acids. Here the CDR3 reads CASSYSEGGTEAFF. The CDR3 DNA reads as TGTGCCAGCAGTTACTCGGAGGGAGGCACTGAAGCTTTCTTT.

The J gene is TRBJ1-5, the V gene TRBV6-1; D is perhaps TRBD1 (6 bases). This CDR3 is 13 amino acids long. The ends were cut back, 4 bases at V and 4 bases at J, with 8 bases in the middle. In germline, CDR1 is MNHNS, CDR2 SASEGT. CDR3 DNA sequence: TGTGCCAGCAGTGGGACAGCGAATCAGCCCCAGCATTTT. Translated: CASSGTANQPQHF.

The chain employs TRBV28 and TRBJ2-7; 9 bases fit TRBD2. The V and J ends lost 4 bases and 6 bases, in that order; junction bases with no gene match: 10. The germline CDR1 and CDR2 sequences are MDHEN and SYDVKM. The CDR3 is made up of 15 amino acids. This chain's CDR3 is CASSSGGGRAGEQYF. The CDR3 DNA follows: TGTGCCAGCAGTTCCGGGGGCGGGAGGGCCGGCGAGCAGTACTTC.

This clone was recorded a few times. The chain recombines TRBV28 with TRBJ2-1, with TRBD2 matching 11 bases. Germline V lookup: CDR1 MDHEN, CDR2 SYDVKM. V dropped 1 base and J dropped 9; count of bases not matched to a gene: 5. The length of the CDR3 is 15 residues. The CDR3 DNA is TGTGCCAGCAGTTTATTCGCTAGCGGGAGGCTTGAGCAGTTCTTC. Translation gives CASSLFASGRLEQFF.

This rearrangement joins TRBV4-2 to TRBJ2-1; 11 bases map to TRBD2. J lost 5 bases, V lost 4 bases, and 4 bases had no gene match. This CDR3 comprises 15 residues. CDR1 is LGHNA and CDR2 is YNFKEQ in the germline V gene. The CDR3 DNA reads TGTGCCAGCAGCCCAGGGACTAGCGGTAACAATGAGCAGTTCTTC. Encoded protein: CASSPGTSGNNEQFF.

As DNA, the CDR3 is TGTGCCAGCAATCCCATAGCGGGAGTTTATGAGCAGTTCTTC. Translated, it gives CASNPIAGVYEQFF. This chain connects TRBV2 to TRBJ2-1; 9 nucleotides line up with TRBD2. Trimming took 7 bases from V and 8 from J; bases not matched to a gene: 9. Germline values: CDR1 SNHLY, CDR2 FYNNEI. This CDR3 is 14 amino acids long.

The chain uses TRBV5-4 and TRBJ2-1; D remains unclear. The CDR3 has 12 residues. Germline V gene sequence: CDR1 SGHNT, CDR2 YYREEE (reference sequence). Trimming pared 2 bases from V and 8 bases from J, leaving 8 bases between. In DNA, the CDR3 is TGTGCCAGCAGCTTCATCGGAGATGAGCAGTTCTTC. Protein: CASSFIGDEQFF.

The gene calls are TRBV6-5 and TRBJ2-1, with TRBD1 matching over 7 bases. The CDR3 contains 14 residues. With 5 bases clipped from V and 8 bases from J, the junction kept 9 bases outside the gene matches. CDR1 and CDR2 (germline): MNHEY, SVGAGI. DNA for the CDR3: TGTGCCAGCAGTCTAGGGGGCTTTTACGATGAGCAGTTCTTC. Its translation is CASSLGGFYDEQFF.

This clone is a singleton in its sample. This sequence joins TRBV19 and TRBJ2-7; weak D call: TRBD2 (5 bases). Germline loops: CDR1 LNHDA, CDR2 SQIVND (reference sequence). The germline V and J ends were trimmed by 3 bases and 7 bases, with 22 bases remaining between them. CDR3 length: 16 amino acids. In nucleotides, the CDR3 is TGTGCCAGTAGTATCCGGCCTGGAGGAAGTAAAGGGGAGCAGTACTTC. It is translated as CASSIRPGGSKGEQYF.

The chain links TRBV9 to TRBJ1-4; TRBD1 matches at 9 bases. This CDR3 spans 16 amino acids. V shed 4 bases, J shed 6 bases, and the junction held 10 bases outside the gene matches. Per germline, CDR1 SGDLS and CDR2 YYNGEE. This CDR3 reads CASSLRQGDRDEKLFF. The DNA for the CDR3 is TGTGCCAGCAGCCTCCGACAGGGGGATCGAGATGAAAAACTGTTTTTT.

The CDR3, as DNA: TGCGCCAGCAGCGAAAGACAGGGGGCGCGTGCTGAGACCCAGTACTTC. It codes for CASSERQGARAETQYF. This sequence joins TRBV5-1 and TRBJ2-5; 10 nucleotides agree with TRBD1. Germline V lookup: CDR1 SGHRS, CDR2 YFSETQ. The ends lost 4 bases at V and 5 bases at J; junction bases unmatched: 11. The CDR3 has 16 residues.

About this clone: One end of the junction does not line up with germline, which may come from a read error. J is TRBJ2-7 and V is TRBV7-9; TRBD1 might be the D (6 bases). The CDR3 sequence is 16 residues long. Germline lookup yields CDR1 SEHNR and CDR2 FQNEAQ (reference sequence). CDR3 nucleotides: TGTTCCAGCAGCTTAGGAACAGGGAATTTCTGGTACGAGCAGTACTTC. Translated: CSSSLGTGNFWYEQYF.

The chain carries TRBV15 and TRBJ2-7, with 9 bases lining up with TRBD2. J gave up 2 bases and V 0 bases, and 2 bases lay outside the gene matches. Germline V gene lookup returns CDR1 LNHNV and CDR2 YYDKDF (reference sequence). This CDR3 contains 15 residues. The CDR3 nucleotides are TGTGCCACCAGCAGAGAGCTAGCGGGGCCCTACGAGCAGTACTTC. Translated: CATSRELAGPYEQYF.

The chain uses TRBV9 and TRBJ2-3; D is unclear. Germline CDR1 and CDR2: SGDLS and YYNGEE. Trimming removed 0 bases from V and 4 bases from J, with 9 bases in between. This CDR3 has 14 residues. This CDR3 reads CASSVAGTPDTQYF. In nucleotides, the CDR3 is TGTGCCAGCAGCGTAGCAGGCACCCCAGATACGCAGTATTTT.

This chain joins TRBV18 and TRBJ1-2, with 9 bases lining up with TRBD1. CDR1 is KGHSH, CDR2 LQKENI, per germline. CDR3 length equals 13 residues. This CDR3 reads CTSGQGPNYGYTF. The CDR3, as DNA: TGTACCTCGGGACAGGGACCTAACTATGGCTACACCTTC.

CDR3 nucleotides: TGTGCCATCAGTGATGAAGGGGTCGGGGCCAACGTCCTGACTTTC. It encodes CAISDEGVGANVLTF. V and J are TRBV10-3 and TRBJ2-6; TRBD1 might be the D (5 bases). The germline CDR1 and CDR2 sequences are ENHRY and SYGVKD. Trimming took 3 bases from V and 4 from J, leaving 10 bases between them. The CDR3 runs to 15 residues.

The chain recombines TRBV19 with TRBJ1-5; D ambiguous. The CDR3 runs 16 residues. V gave up 11 bases and J gave up 0 bases, with 20 bases separating them. The germline V gene has CDR1 LNHDA and CDR2 SQIVND (reference sequence). The CDR3 reads CAGFPGFTYSNQPQHF. Written as DNA, the CDR3 is TGTGCCGGATTTCCAGGATTCACTTATAGCAATCAGCCCCAGCATTTT.

V gene TRBV13 combines with J gene TRBJ1-2, with D maybe TRBD1 (6 bases). Per the germline V gene, CDR1 is PRHDT and CDR2 is FYEKMQ (reference sequence). Trimming left V 5 bases short and J 2 bases short, with 12 bases between. The CDR3 is 14 residues long. CDR3 in DNA: TGTGCCAGCAGCATTCGCGGGGGCAACTATGGCTACACCTTC. Translation gives CASSIRGGNYGYTF.

The V and J genes are TRBV29-1 and TRBJ1-2; D is unresolved. This CDR3 region has 12 residues. The germline V gene has CDR1 SQVTM and CDR2 ANQGSEA. V was trimmed by 4 bases and J by 1 base, leaving 7 bases between them. CDR3 residues: CSVGDLNYGYTF. CDR3 sequence (DNA): TGCAGCGTTGGAGACCTTAACTATGGCTACACCTTC.

The J gene is TRBJ1-1, the V gene TRBV7-2; 8 bases align to TRBD1. Germline loops: CDR1 SGHTA, CDR2 FQGNSA. The CDR3 sequence is 13 residues long. V shed 6 bases and J 7 bases; nucleotides not matched to a gene: 7. CDR3 residues: CASSIRGRVEAFF. The CDR3 DNA reads as TGTGCCAGCAGTATCAGGGGGCGGGTTGAAGCTTTCTTT.

V usage is TRBV10-3 and J usage is TRBJ1-2, with 7 bases fitting TRBD1. Germline CDR1 and CDR2: ENHRY and SYGVKD. The CDR3 contains 13 residues. V was pared by 10 bases and J by 4 bases, with 9 bases of the junction left unmatched. CDR3 sequence: CATASGTAYGYTF. CDR3 sequence (DNA): TGTGCCACCGCTTCTGGGACAGCCTATGGCTACACCTTC.

The chain uses TRBV10-2 and TRBJ1-6; TRBD1 matches at 7 bases. The junction had 11 bases not matched to a gene; V was cut back by 8 bases and J by 7 bases. The CDR3 spans 15 residues. CDR1 is WSHSY, CDR2 SAAADI, per germline. As DNA, the CDR3 is TGCGCCAGCCAGATCGGGACAGACCTCAATTCACCCCTCCACTTT. Translation gives CASQIGTDLNSPLHF.